Listed below are T cell receptor beta chains from one sample, sequenced in a study of T cell responses to AZD1222 COVID-19 vaccine. TCRdb keeps only in-frame clones here, not all; method: immunoSEQ multiplex PCR. Found here are 95,000 to 150,000 clones, roughly 92% of them singletons; the top ten hold around 1.7%. This sample comprised peripheral blood, obtained on day 0 of AZD1222 vaccination. The source of these receptors is an adult in good health. Each CDR3 is given with its conserved first and last residue. D genes are given only for firm matches. The size field is filled for only some rows; it gives once, few, many or a size class.

V	D	J	size	CDR3	DNA
TRBV5-6	-	TRBJ2-2	-	CASSLGRNTGELFF	TGTGCCAGCAGCTTGGGACGGAACACCGGGGAGCTGTTTTTT
TRBV7-9	TRBD2	TRBJ2-1	-	CASSLNPSGGEDEQFF	TGTGCCAGCAGCTTAAACCCTAGCGGGGGCGAGGATGAGCAGTTCTTC
TRBV7-9	TRBD1	TRBJ1-4	once	CASSARQGPTNEKLFF	TGTGCCAGCAGCGCCCGACAGGGGCCAACTAATGAAAAACTGTTTTTT
TRBV30	-	TRBJ2-1	-	CAWSPGNEQFF	TGTGCCTGGAGTCCCGGAAATGAGCAGTTCTTC
TRBV27	-	TRBJ1-1	-	CASSLGPGTEAFF	TGTGCCAGCAGTCTCGGGCCGGGCACTGAAGCTTTCTTT
TRBV11-3	TRBD1	TRBJ1-2	-	CASSLEGRQGDYGYTF	TGTGCCAGCAGCTTAGAAGGTCGACAGGGGGACTATGGCTACACCTTC
TRBV6-1	TRBD2	TRBJ2-5	-	CASSEGLTSGSQETQYF	TGTGCCAGCAGTGAAGGGCTTACTAGCGGGTCGCAAGAGACCCAGTACTTC
TRBV30	TRBD2	TRBJ2-1	-	CAWSRLERGGTNEQFF	TGTGCCTGGAGCAGACTAGAGCGGGGGGGCACCAATGAGCAGTTCTTC
TRBV7-3	TRBD2	TRBJ2-3	-	CASSSRTSGTDTQYF	TGTGCCAGCAGCTCTCGGACTAGCGGGACAGATACGCAGTATTTT
TRBV6-6	-	TRBJ2-1	once	CASSPLGGPYNEQFF	TGTGCCAGCAGCCCCTTGGGGGGTCCATACAATGAGCAGTTCTTC
TRBV20-1	-	TRBJ1-6	once	CSASVGGSSPLHF	TGCAGTGCTAGTGTAGGGGGTAGTTCACCCCTCCACTTT
TRBV9	-	TRBJ1-1	-	CASSAPEGVEAFF	TGTGCCAGCAGCGCCCCGGAAGGGGTTGAAGCTTTCTTT
TRBV7-9	TRBD1	TRBJ1-1	-	CASITGTGYTEAFF	TGTGCCAGCATTACCGGGACAGGGTACACTGAAGCTTTCTTT
TRBV5-4	-	TRBJ2-1	-	CASSFKTGSSYNEQFF	TGTGCCAGCAGCTTCAAAACAGGGAGCTCCTACAATGAGCAGTTCTTC
TRBV19	-	TRBJ2-2	-	CASSIAAPTGELFF	TGTGCCAGTAGTATAGCGGCACCCACCGGGGAGCTGTTTTTT
TRBV10-3	-	TRBJ1-5	-	CAISEEISNQPQHF	TGTGCCATCAGTGAAGAGATTAGCAATCAGCCCCAGCATTTT
TRBV13	TRBD2	TRBJ2-1	-	CASSLTGSGAGYNEQFF	TGTGCCAGCAGCTTAACAGGTAGCGGGGCGGGATACAATGAGCAGTTCTTC